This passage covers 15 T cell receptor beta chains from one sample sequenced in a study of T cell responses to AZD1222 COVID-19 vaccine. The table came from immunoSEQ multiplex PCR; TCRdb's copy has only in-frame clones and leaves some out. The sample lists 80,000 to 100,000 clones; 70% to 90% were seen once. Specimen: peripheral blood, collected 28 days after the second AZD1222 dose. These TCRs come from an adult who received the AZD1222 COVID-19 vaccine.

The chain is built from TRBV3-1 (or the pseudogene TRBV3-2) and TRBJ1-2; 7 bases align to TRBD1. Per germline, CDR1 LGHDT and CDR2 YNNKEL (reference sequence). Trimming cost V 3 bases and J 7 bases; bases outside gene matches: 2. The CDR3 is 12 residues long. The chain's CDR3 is CASSQTGLGYTF. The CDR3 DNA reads TGTGCCAGCAGCCAGACAGGGCTTGGCTACACCTTC.

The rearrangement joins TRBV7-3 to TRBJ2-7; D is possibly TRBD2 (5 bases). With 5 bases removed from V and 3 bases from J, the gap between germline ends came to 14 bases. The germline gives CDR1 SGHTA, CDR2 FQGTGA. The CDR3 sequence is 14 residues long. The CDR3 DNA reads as TGTGCCAGCAGCCTCACGCCTCGGGACTACGAGCAGTACTTC. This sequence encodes CASSLTPRDYEQYF.

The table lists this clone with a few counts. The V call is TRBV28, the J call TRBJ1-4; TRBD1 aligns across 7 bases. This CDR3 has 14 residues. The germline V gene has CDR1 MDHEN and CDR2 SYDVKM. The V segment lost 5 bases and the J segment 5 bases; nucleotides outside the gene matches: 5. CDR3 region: CASSQGQLNEKLFF. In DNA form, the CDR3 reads TGTGCCAGCAGTCAGGGACAGCTAAATGAAAAACTGTTTTTT.

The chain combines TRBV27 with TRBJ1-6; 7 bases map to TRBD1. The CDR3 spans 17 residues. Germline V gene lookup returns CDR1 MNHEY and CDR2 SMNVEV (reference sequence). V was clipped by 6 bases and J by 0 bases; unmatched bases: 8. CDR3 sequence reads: CASRMDRTSSYNSPLHF. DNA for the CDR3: TGTGCCAGCAGGATGGACAGGACGAGCTCCTATAATTCACCCCTCCACTTT.

The CDR3 sequence is CASSPPRADTQYF. CDR3 DNA sequence: TGTGCCAGCAGCCCGCCGCGTGCAGATACGCAGTATTTT. This chain joins TRBV7-9 and TRBJ2-3; D unclear. V lost 5 bases, J lost 4 bases, and 10 bases lay in between. This CDR3 contains 13 residues. Germline loops: CDR1 SEHNR, CDR2 FQNEAQ (reference sequence).

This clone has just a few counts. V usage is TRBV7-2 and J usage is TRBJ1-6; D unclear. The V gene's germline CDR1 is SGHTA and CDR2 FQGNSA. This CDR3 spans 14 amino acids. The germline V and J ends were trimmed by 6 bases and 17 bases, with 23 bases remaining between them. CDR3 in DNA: TGTGCCAGCAGTCTGGACGGATATCGTAGTGAGATCCACTTT. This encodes CASSLDGYRSEIHF. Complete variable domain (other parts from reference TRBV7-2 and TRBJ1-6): GAGVSQSPSNKVTEKGKDVELRCDPISGHTALYWYRQSLGQGLEFLIYFQGNSAPDKSGLPSDRFSAERTGGSVSTLTIQRTQQEDSAVYLCASSLDGYRSEIHFGNGTRLTVT.

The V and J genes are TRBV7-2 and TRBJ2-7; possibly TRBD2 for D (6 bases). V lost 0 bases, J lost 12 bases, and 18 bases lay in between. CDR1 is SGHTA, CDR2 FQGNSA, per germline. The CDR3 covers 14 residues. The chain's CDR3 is CASSLAEGLTALYF. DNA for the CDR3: TGTGCCAGCAGCTTAGCGGAGGGGCTGACTGCGCTGTACTTC.

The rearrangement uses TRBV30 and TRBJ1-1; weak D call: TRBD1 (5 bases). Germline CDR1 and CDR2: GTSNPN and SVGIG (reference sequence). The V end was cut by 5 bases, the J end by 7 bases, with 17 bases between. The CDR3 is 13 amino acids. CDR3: CAWGARGTSEAFF. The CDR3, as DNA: TGTGCCTGGGGGGCTAGGGGCACTAGTGAAGCTTTCTTT.

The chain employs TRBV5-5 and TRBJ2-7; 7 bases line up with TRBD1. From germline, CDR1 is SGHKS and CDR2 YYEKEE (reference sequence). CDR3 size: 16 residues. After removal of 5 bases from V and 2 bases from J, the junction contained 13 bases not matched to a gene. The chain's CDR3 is CASSTTGTEVPYEQYF. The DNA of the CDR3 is TGTGCCAGCAGTACTACCGGGACAGAAGTACCCTACGAGCAGTACTTC.

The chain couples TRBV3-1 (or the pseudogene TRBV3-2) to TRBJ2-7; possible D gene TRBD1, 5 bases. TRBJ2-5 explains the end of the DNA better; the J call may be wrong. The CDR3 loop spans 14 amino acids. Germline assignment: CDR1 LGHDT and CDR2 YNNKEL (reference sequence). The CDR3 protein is CASSHIEDIETQYF. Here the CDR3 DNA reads TGTGCCAGCAGCCACATAGAGGACATAGAGACCCAGTACTTC.

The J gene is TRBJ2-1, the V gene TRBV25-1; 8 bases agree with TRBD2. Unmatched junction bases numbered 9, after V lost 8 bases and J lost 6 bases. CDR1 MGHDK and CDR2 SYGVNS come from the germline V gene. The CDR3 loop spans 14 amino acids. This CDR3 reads CASHRAGGANEQFF. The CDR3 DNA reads TGTGCCAGCCACAGGGCGGGAGGAGCCAATGAGCAGTTCTTC.

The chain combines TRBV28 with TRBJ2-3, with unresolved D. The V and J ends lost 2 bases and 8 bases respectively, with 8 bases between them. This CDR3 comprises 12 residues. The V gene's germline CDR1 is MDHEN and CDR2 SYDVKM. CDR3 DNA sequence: TGTGCCAGCAGTTTACTGACGGGTACGCAGTATTTT. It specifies CASSLLTGTQYF.

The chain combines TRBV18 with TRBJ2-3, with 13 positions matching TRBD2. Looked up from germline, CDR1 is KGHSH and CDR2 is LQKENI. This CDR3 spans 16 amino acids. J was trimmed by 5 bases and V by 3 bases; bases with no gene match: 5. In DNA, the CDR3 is TGTGCCAGCTCACCCCGGACTAGCGGGAGCGGAGATACGCAGTATTTT. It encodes CASSPRTSGSGDTQYF.

The DNA for the CDR3 is TGTGCCAGCAGCTTGGTGGTAACGGGGGCGGGCTACAATGAGCAGTTCTTC. As protein: CASSLVVTGAGYNEQFF. V and J are TRBV5-4 and TRBJ2-1; D may be TRBD1 or TRBD2 (6 bases each). The V end lost 0 bases, the J end lost 3 bases, and 16 bases lay between the germline ends. The CDR3 runs 17 residues. Germline lookup yields CDR1 SGHNT and CDR2 YYREEE (reference sequence).

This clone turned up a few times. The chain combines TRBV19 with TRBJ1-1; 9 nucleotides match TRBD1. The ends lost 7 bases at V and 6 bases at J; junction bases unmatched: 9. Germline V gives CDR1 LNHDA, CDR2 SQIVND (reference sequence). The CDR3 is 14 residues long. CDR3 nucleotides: TGTGCCAGTAACCCCGACAGGGGGGACGCTGAAGCTTTCTTT. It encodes CASNPDRGDAEAFF. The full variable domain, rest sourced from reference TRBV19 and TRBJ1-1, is DGGITQSPKYLFRKEGQNVTLSCEQNLNHDAMYWYRQDPGQGLRLIYYSQIVNDFQKGDIAEGYSVSREKKESFPLTVTSAQKNPTAFYLCASNPDRGDAEAFFGQGTRLTVV.